The clone carrying this T cell receptor beta chain showed up just once. Its cognate antigen is unknown. These data originate in a study of cytomegalovirus exposure and HLA in healthy donors. Study observations and caveats: In vitro confirmation showed three CMV-associated chains to be CMV antigen specific. Published work reported that the classifier diagnosed cytomegalovirus status with high specificity and sensitivity.

Trimming stripped 3 bases from V and 4 bases from J, with 9 bases between. This CDR3 is built from 12 residues. Germline CDR1 and CDR2: SQVTM and ANQGSEA. The data were produced by immunoSEQ multiplex PCR, yet TCRdb's version contains in-frame clones alone and is incomplete. The repertoire includes a few hundred thousand clones, 86% of them detected once, and approximately 0.84% sits in the top ten. The sequencing sample was made of PBMCs. The genes are TRBV29-1 and TRBJ1-2; D is possibly TRBD1 (6 bases). The TCR comes from a woman younger than 35 in good health and CMV-seronegative. CDR3 bases: TGCAGCGTTGACAGGGGCCTCTATGGCTACACCTTC. Translated: CSVDRGLYGYTF.